The 2 T cell receptor beta chains given below trace back to one sample, sequenced in a study of molecular identifiers for immune sequencing clone quantification. TCRdb analysed the PCR reads with MiXCR anew, one entry per CDR3 protein. In the table there are some 650,000 distinct CDR3 sequences, just under 20% of which are singletons. Sequencing input: naive CD8+ T cells from blood, with Jurkat cell RNA spiked in. As for subset: FACS-sorted CD8+CD4-CCR7+CD45RA+ naive T cells. These receptors were collected from a human donor in good health. Some libraries in this study had Jurkat cell RNA spiked in.

Only a few counts were recorded for this clonotype. As the CDR3 is not closed by the conserved phenylalanine or tryptophan, this likely results from a read error. The chain employs TRBV6-2 or TRBV6-3 and TRBJ1-1; D is possibly TRBD1 (5 bases). The CDR3 sequence is 16 residues long. CDR1 MNHEY and CDR2 SVGEGT come from the germline V gene. The V and J ends lost 4 bases and 0 bases respectively, with 15 bases between them. CDR3 sequence reads: CASSSLQVTMNTEAFL. The CDR3 DNA reads as TGTGCCAGCAGTTCCTTACAGGTAACAATGAACACTGAAGCTTTCCTT.

Concerning this clonotype itself: One end of the junction varies from germline; a read error may be responsible. The V call is TRBV30, the J call TRBJ1-1, with D tentatively TRBD1 (6 bases). CDR1 and CDR2 from the germline V gene are GTSNPN and SVGIG (reference sequence). The CDR3 runs 13 residues. This chain's CDR3 is CAWSAVGGTEALF. The CDR3 nucleotides read TGTGCCTGGAGTGCCGTGGGGGGCACTGAAGCTCTCTTT. Complete variable domain (other parts from reference TRBV30 and TRBJ1-1): SQTIHQWPATLVQPVGSPLSLECTVEGTSNPNLYWYRQAAGRGLQLLFYSVGIGQISSEVPQNLSASRPQDRQFILSSKKLLLSDSGFYLCAWSAVGGTEALFGQGTRLTVV.